This TCR beta chain is drawn from a study of graft-versus-host responses after intestinal transplantation. Study details: Anti-thymocyte globulin induction preceded about 3 years of tacrolimus and steroid maintenance in all recipients.

Germline V gives CDR1 GTSNPN, CDR2 SVGIG (reference sequence). The V segment lost 0 bases and the J segment 6 bases; nucleotides outside the gene matches: 11. The CDR3 is 16 amino acids. Measured with immunoSEQ multiplex PCR; TCRdb has only the in-frame clones, and not every one. The sample contains over 45,000 clones, 80% to 90% of which appear only once. The chain uses TRBV30 and TRBJ2-3, with 8 bases aligning to TRBD2. The clonotype was recovered from a human patient who received an intestinal transplant, so some T cells may come from the graft donor. The starting material was PBMCs, obtained 26 days after transplant. DNA of the CDR3: TGTGCCTGGAGTGTACACGGGGGGGCGGGCCGGGATACGCAGTATTTT. It yields the protein CAWSVHGGAGRDTQYF.